This T cell receptor beta chain was recovered during a study of low-dose radiotherapy and immunotherapy resistance in tumors. Primers targeting TRAV and TRBV primed first-strand cDNA, covering alpha and beta chains. A roughly 20-cycle PCR with a constant-region primer and V-primer adapter amplified TCRs. mRNA isolates were amplified via in vitro transcription. TCRdb itself ran the reads through MiXCR, one entry per CDR3 protein. Of about 91,000 distinct CDR3 sequences in the sample, more than 20% are singletons; the top ten hold roughly 13%. This clonotype was seen many times. Indicated time point: after trial treatment. Regarding treatment: LDRT plus nivolumab, ipilimumab, low-dose cyclophosphamide and aspirin (RACIN trial). The sample in question was PBMCs, obtained after low-dose radiotherapy plus immunotherapy. This TCR was sampled from a female donor with ovarian cancer.

The CDR3 nucleotides are TGTGCCAGCAGCTTGCGGGGCGGGGGGGGCACAGATACGCAGTATTTT. It codes for CASSLRGGGGTDTQYF. The V and J genes are TRBV5-5 and TRBJ2-3; 9 bases align to TRBD2. CDR1 and CDR2 from the germline V gene are SGHKS and YYEKEE (reference sequence). The CDR3 length is 16 residues. Trimming removed 1 base from V and 1 base from J; junction bases left unmatched: 4. Full variable domain (remainder filled in from reference TRBV5-5 and TRBJ2-3): DAGVTQSPTHLIKTRGQQVTLRCSPISGHKSVSWYQQVLGQGPQFIFQYYEKEERGRGNFPDRFSARQFPNYSSELNVNALLLGDSALYLCASSLRGGGGTDTQYFGPGTRLTVL.